The clone carrying this T cell receptor beta chain turned up a few times. The antigen remains unidentified. Treg sorting used a CD4+CD25+CD127-/low gate. Study outcomes and limitations: Greatest tumor Treg TCR overlap was with tumor naive CD4+ cells.

The ends were cut back, 5 bases at V and 6 bases at J, with 17 bases in the middle. The germline V gene encodes CDR1 MNHEY and CDR2 SVGAGI. The CDR3 is 16 amino acids. Full-length variable regions came from constant-region reverse primers plus semi-nested Nested Universal Primer A PCR. TCRdb called the 5' RACE reads again in MiXCR, with one record for every CDR3 protein. Of around 30,000 distinct CDR3 sequences in the sample, 25% to 30% were seen once. J is TRBJ1-6 and V is TRBV6-5; a weak D match, TRBD1 (5 bases). Material for sequencing was tumor-infiltrating Tregs sorted from the breast tumor. This TCR was recovered from a female donor with breast cancer. The CDR3: CASSLGGWQSNSPLHF. In DNA form, the CDR3 reads TGTGCCAGCAGTCTTGGGGGGTGGCAGTCTAATTCACCCCTCCACTTT.